Listed below are T cell receptor beta chains from one sample, sequenced in a study of blood T cell repertoires in COVID-19. Data came from immunoSEQ multiplex PCR; TCRdb stores just in-frame clones and leaves some out. The sample shows around 180,000 clones, 88% of them seen only once. The source material was peripheral blood. These receptors were collected from a human donor in a cohort sampled during active COVID-19. Both conserved end residues are part of each CDR3. The D gene is left open where the match is weak. The size entry is marked missing in some rows and otherwise reads once, few, many or a size class.

CDR3aa	CDR3nt	d_gene	abundance	v_gene	j_gene
CASSLNGGAGQETQYF	TGCGCCAGCAGCTTGAATGGGGGCGCCGGGCAAGAGACCCAGTACTTC	.	few	TRBV5-1	TRBJ2-5
CASSPEGAHPYEQYF	TGTGCCAGCTCACCTGAAGGAGCCCATCCCTACGAGCAGTACTTC	.	.	TRBV18	TRBJ2-7
CASSPRTSTDTQYF	TGTGCCAGCTCACCTCGTACTAGCACAGATACGCAGTATTTT	.	once	TRBV18	TRBJ2-3
CASSSRTGTDYGYTF	TGTGCCAGCAGTTCCAGGACAGGGACGGACTATGGCTACACCTTC	TRBD1	.	TRBV28	TRBJ1-2
CASSATGGNQETQYF	TGCGCCAGCAGCGCGACAGGGGGCAACCAAGAGACCCAGTACTTC	TRBD1	.	TRBV5-1	TRBJ2-5
CASSIGQGQWNEQFF	TGTGCCAGTAGTATCGGGCAGGGGCAATGGAATGAGCAGTTCTTC	.	.	TRBV19	TRBJ2-1
CASSSPRTGGTEAFF	TGTGCCAGCAGTTCCCCTCGGACAGGGGGCACTGAAGCTTTCTTT	TRBD1	.	TRBV27	TRBJ1-1
CASSGGLAVYEQYF	TGTGCCAGCTCAGGGGGACTAGCGGTATACGAGCAGTACTTC	TRBD2	.	TRBV18	TRBJ2-7
CASRAGLARGNEQFF	TGCGCCAGCAGAGCGGGACTAGCGAGGGGGAATGAGCAGTTCTTC	TRBD2	once	TRBV10-1	TRBJ2-1
CASSSLQGAGETQYF	TGCGCCAGCAGCTCCCTTCAGGGGGCGGGTGAGACCCAGTACTTC	TRBD1	.	TRBV5-1	TRBJ2-5
CASSPIHRGEAFF	TGTGCCAGCAGTCCCATTCACAGGGGGGAAGCTTTCTTT	TRBD1	once	TRBV12-3/TRBV12-4	TRBJ1-1